These T cell receptor beta chains were read from a single sample in a study of response to subunit inactivated influenza vaccine. TCRdb reanalysed the RT-PCR reads using MiXCR and keeps one entry per CDR3 protein. The sample includes about 700,000 distinct CDR3 sequences, 12% to 15% of them seen just once. The specimen was PBMCs from blood, collected roughly 2 weeks before vaccination. Every receptor here comes from a man aged 45-60 years who received an inactivated influenza vaccine. Both conserved end residues are part of each CDR3. Fields, in order: V gene, CDR3 length, J gene, CDR3 protein.

v_call: TRBV6-1
cdr3_length: 12
j_call: TRBJ2-7
cdr3_aa: CASRENRREQYF

v_call: TRBV29-1
cdr3_length: 12
j_call: TRBJ2-7
cdr3_aa: CSVSTGAYEQYF

v_call: TRBV3-1
cdr3_length: 16
j_call: TRBJ2-1
cdr3_aa: CASSQERTWGINEQFF

v_call: TRBV3-1
cdr3_length: 13
j_call: TRBJ2-2
cdr3_aa: CASSSRPAGELFF

v_call: TRBV7-6
cdr3_length: 9
j_call: TRBJ2-1
cdr3_aa: CAKTHEQFF

v_call: TRBV7-2
cdr3_length: 13
j_call: TRBJ2-3
cdr3_aa: CASSLRQLRAQYF

v_call: TRBV19
cdr3_length: 17
j_call: TRBJ2-6
cdr3_aa: CASSRTFSLSGANVLTF

v_call: TRBV5-1
cdr3_length: 18
j_call: TRBJ1-5
cdr3_aa: CASRSRGPQIPPHQPQHF

v_call: TRBV29-1
cdr3_length: 14
j_call: TRBJ2-2
cdr3_aa: CSAIKDLNTGELFF

v_call: TRBV5-1
cdr3_length: 14
j_call: TRBJ2-7
cdr3_aa: CASSFVSSSYEQYF

v_call: TRBV24-1
cdr3_length: 13
j_call: TRBJ1-6
cdr3_aa: CATSVSGTSPLHF

v_call: TRBV7-2
cdr3_length: 13
j_call: TRBJ1-2
cdr3_aa: CASSLGRVYGYTF

v_call: TRBV20-1
cdr3_length: 12
j_call: TRBJ2-2
cdr3_aa: CSARVSRGELFF

v_call: TRBV11-2
cdr3_length: 12
j_call: TRBJ2-1
cdr3_aa: CASSLDQGLRFF

v_call: TRBV6-5
cdr3_length: 15
j_call: TRBJ2-1
cdr3_aa: CASSYRPGGVDEQFF

v_call: TRBV28
cdr3_length: 16
j_call: TRBJ1-3
cdr3_aa: CASSSGSPVSGNTIYF

v_call: TRBV7-9
cdr3_length: 13
j_call: TRBJ2-5
cdr3_aa: CASSFQSPGTGDF

v_call: TRBV24-1
cdr3_length: 13
j_call: TRBJ1-1
cdr3_aa: CATSQDRGTEAFF

v_call: TRBV10-3
cdr3_length: 15
j_call: TRBJ1-1
cdr3_aa: CAISEVKGMNTEAFF

v_call: TRBV27
cdr3_length: 16
j_call: TRBJ2-7
cdr3_aa: CASSIGTSGRGYEQYF

v_call: TRBV27
cdr3_length: 20
j_call: TRBJ2-3
cdr3_aa: CASSFRTATRTSGSTDTQYF

v_call: TRBV27
cdr3_length: 16
j_call: TRBJ2-1
cdr3_aa: CASSLTAVGLANEQFF

v_call: TRBV5-1
cdr3_length: 15
j_call: TRBJ2-3
cdr3_aa: CASSLSGGWTDTQYF

v_call: TRBV5-6
cdr3_length: 12
j_call: TRBJ2-3
cdr3_aa: CASSLRDYAQYF

v_call: TRBV6-2/TRBV6-3
cdr3_length: 12
j_call: TRBJ2-7
cdr3_aa: CASTLGSYEQYF

v_call: TRBV12-3/TRBV12-4
cdr3_length: 16
j_call: TRBJ2-7
cdr3_aa: CASSARVSGGAYEQYF

v_call: TRBV7-2
cdr3_length: 15
j_call: TRBJ2-1
cdr3_aa: CASSSTGGGGNEQFF

v_call: TRBV10-3
cdr3_length: 15
j_call: TRBJ2-3
cdr3_aa: CAISGGAGALDTQYF

v_call: TRBV20-1
cdr3_length: 12
j_call: TRBJ1-5
cdr3_aa: CSAGQINQPQHF

v_call: TRBV6-1
cdr3_length: 14
j_call: TRBJ2-7
cdr3_aa: CASTGGFGSYEQYF

v_call: TRBV27
cdr3_length: 15
j_call: TRBJ2-2
cdr3_aa: CASSSRGGQSGELFF

v_call: TRBV12-3/TRBV12-4
cdr3_length: 14
j_call: TRBJ2-5
cdr3_aa: CASSSDRGEETQYF